In its sample, the clone carrying this T cell receptor (beta chain) was seen a few times. A read error may account for a junction end that differs from germline. The multiple sclerosis controls, all treatment-naive patients, had relapsing-remitting disease that was stable or active. The TEMRA cells underwent FACS enrichment, while the CD8+ and CD4+ T cells underwent negative isolation. The sample belongs to a study of CD8 T cells in Susac syndrome. Reverse transcription of 0.5 to 1 ug RNA was carried out with random hexamers. TCRdb passed the immunoSEQ multiplex PCR reads through MiXCR, listing each CDR3 protein once. The profile shows approximately 300,000 distinct CDR3 sequences, roughly 85% of them singletons. The CDR3 contains 13 residues. Per the germline V gene, CDR1 is MNHEY and CDR2 is SMNVEV (reference sequence).

This TCR was sampled from a human donor with multiple sclerosis. The chain uses TRBV27 and TRBJ1-5; no clear D. The specimen sequenced was CD8+ T cells from PBMCs. For the CDR3, the DNA is TGTGCCAGCAGCTTATCTAGCAATCAGCCCCAGCATTTT. Its protein product is CASSLSSNQPQHF.